This T cell receptor beta chain emerged from a study of T cells in Graves' hyperthyroidism and ophthalmopathy. CDR1 SGHNT and CDR2 YYREEE come from the germline V gene (reference sequence). This CDR3 has 15 residues. Trimming removed 0 bases at V and 5 bases at J, with 14 bases between. The TCR beta CDR3 regions underwent amplification using RNA transcripts as the source. First-round RT-PCR with HTBI primers amplified the TCR CDR3 region. TCRdb re-derived calls from the multiplex PCR reads in MiXCR, one entry per CDR3 protein. There are around 200,000 distinct CDR3 sequences in the sample; 15% to 20% occur only once, and just under 45% lies in the top ten.

The receptor was derived from a man aged 35 to 55 with Graves' hyperthyroidism. Specimen: blood. V and J are TRBV5-4 and TRBJ1-1, with D possibly TRBD1 on 5 matching bases. This CDR3 is CASSLEGPRGTEAFF. The CDR3 nucleotides read TGTGCCAGCAGCTTGGAGGGGCCCCGAGGAACTGAAGCTTTCTTT.